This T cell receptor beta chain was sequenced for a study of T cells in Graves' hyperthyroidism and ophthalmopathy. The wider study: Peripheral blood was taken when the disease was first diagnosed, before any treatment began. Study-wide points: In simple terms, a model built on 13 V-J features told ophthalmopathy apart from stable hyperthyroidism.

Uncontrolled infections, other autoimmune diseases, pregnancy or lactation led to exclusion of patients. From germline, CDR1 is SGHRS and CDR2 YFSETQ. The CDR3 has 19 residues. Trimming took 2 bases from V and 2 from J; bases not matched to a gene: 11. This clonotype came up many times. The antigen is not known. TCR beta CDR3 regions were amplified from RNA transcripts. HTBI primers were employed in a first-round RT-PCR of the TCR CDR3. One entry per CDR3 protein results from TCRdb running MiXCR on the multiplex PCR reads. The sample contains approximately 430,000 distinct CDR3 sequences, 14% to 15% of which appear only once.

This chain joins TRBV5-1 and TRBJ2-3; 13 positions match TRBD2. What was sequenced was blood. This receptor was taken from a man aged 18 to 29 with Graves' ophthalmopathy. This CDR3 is CASSFTSGTSGELTDTQYF. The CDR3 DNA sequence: TGCGCCAGCAGCTTTACCTCCGGGACTAGCGGGGAACTCACAGATACGCAGTATTTT.